This T cell receptor beta chain was profiled in a study of blood T cell repertoires in COVID-19. Study in general: Sources were T cells, B-cell-depleted T cells, or PBMCs; the material itself was cDNA or gDNA.

V lost 2 bases and J lost 1, with 9 bases in between. Germline CDR1 reads SNHLY; CDR2 reads FYNNEI. This CDR3 contains 15 residues. TCRdb keeps only in-frame clones here, not all; method: immunoSEQ multiplex PCR. The sample contains 250,000 to 350,000 clones, about 85% of which appear only once. This clone was counted a few times. Sequenced input: peripheral blood. The TCR originated in a human donor with COVID-19, enrolled during active disease. The donor label of this sample is uncertain. The rearrangement joins TRBV2 to TRBJ1-3, with D unclear. The CDR3 coding sequence is TGTGCCAGCAGTGAAATTCGGGGTTCTGGAAACACCATATATTTT. Its translation is CASSEIRGSGNTIYF.